These 19 T cell receptor beta chains came from one sample sequenced in a study of blood T cell repertoires in COVID-19. This table comes from immunoSEQ multiplex PCR, and its TCRdb copy is limited to in-frame clones, with some not included. Among around 30,000 clones, 86% were seen once, and the ten largest hold approximately 5.7%. The source material was peripheral blood. The receptor set was obtained from a woman older than 75 with active or convalescent COVID-19.

The chain has TRBV2 and TRBJ1-5; possible D gene TRBD1, 5 bases. Germline V gene lookup returns CDR1 SNHLY and CDR2 FYNNEI. Deletions cut 6 bases from V and 3 bases from J, with 9 bases between. CDR3 length: 13 amino acids. For the CDR3, the DNA is TGTGCCAGCAGCAGGGTCCCCAATCAGCCCCAGCATTTT. It codes for CASSRVPNQPQHF.

This clone was found once. The chain couples TRBV9 to TRBJ2-6, with D maybe TRBD2 (6 bases). This CDR3 comprises 17 residues. Deletions cut 4 bases from V and 5 bases from J, with 19 bases between. Per germline, CDR1 SGDLS and CDR2 YYNGEE. DNA of the CDR3: TGTGCCAGCAGCCCCAAAGGGACTGGGTATTGGGCCAACGTCCTGACTTTC. Translating gives CASSPKGTGYWANVLTF.

The V call is TRBV10-2, the J call TRBJ2-2, with D possibly matching TRBD2 (6 bases). CDR1 WSHSY and CDR2 SAAADI come from the germline V gene. Between the trimmed V and J ends, which lost 6 bases and 0 bases, there was a span of 11 bases. The CDR3 runs 15 residues. The CDR3 sequence: CASRASGANTGELFF. DNA for the CDR3: TGCGCCAGCAGGGCCTCGGGGGCGAACACCGGGGAGCTGTTTTTT.

The J gene is TRBJ1-4, the V gene TRBV9; TRBD1 aligns across 7 bases. The CDR3 spans 15 residues. Trimming at V came to 4 bases and at J to 4 bases, leaving 7 bases not matched to a gene. Germline V CDR1 and CDR2: SGDLS, YYNGEE. The CDR3 coding sequence is TGTGCCAGCAGCCCAGGGTACAGGGGTAATGAAAAACTGTTTTTT. This gives the protein CASSPGYRGNEKLFF.

V and J are TRBV5-1 and TRBJ2-1; possible D gene TRBD2, 5 bases. CDR3 length equals 16 residues. V lost 0 bases, J lost 0 bases, and 10 bases lay in between. Germline V lookup: CDR1 SGHRS, CDR2 YFSETQ. CDR3 in amino acids: CASSLGEQSSYNEQFF. As DNA, the CDR3 is TGCGCCAGCAGCTTGGGGGAGCAAAGCTCCTACAATGAGCAGTTCTTC.

The CDR3 DNA is TGCGCCAGCAGCCCGGGAGGGAGCTCTGGAAACACCATATATTTT. The encoded protein is CASSPGGSSGNTIYF. The J gene is TRBJ1-3, the V gene TRBV5-1, with no clear D. Germline V lookup: CDR1 SGHRS, CDR2 YFSETQ. This CDR3 has 15 amino acids. Trimming removed 4 bases at V and 0 bases at J, with 11 bases between. Full variable domain (rest looked up from reference TRBV5-1 and TRBJ1-3): KAGVTQTPRYLIKTRGQQVTLSCSPISGHRSVSWYQQTPGQGLQFLFEYFSETQRNKGNFPGRFSGRQFSNSRSEMNVSTLELGDSALYLCASSPGGSSGNTIYFGEGSWLTVV.

This clone showed up just a few times. This chain connects TRBV6-5 to TRBJ1-1; 7 bases map to TRBD1. The CDR3 runs 15 residues. V shed 0 bases and J 11 bases; nucleotides not matched to a gene: 12. Germline CDR1 MNHEY, CDR2 SVGAGI. The CDR3 nucleotides read TGTGCCAGCAGTTACTCGATCCTCGGGCGGGACAGCGCTTTCTTT. It encodes CASSYSILGRDSAFF.

This rearrangement joins TRBV21-1 to TRBJ1-6; TRBD1 is the table's D call, not checked against the DNA. TRBV21-1 is a pseudogene segment. This CDR3 is built from 16 residues. The CDR3 sequence: CASSIPRTDYNSPLHF. The CDR3 DNA reads as TGTGCCAGCAGCATTCCACGGACAGACTATAATTCACCCCTCCACTTT.

This clone was counted between two and nine times. This rearrangement joins TRBV13 to TRBJ2-3; tentative D call: TRBD1 (6 bases). V was cut by 1 base and J by 1 base, with 6 bases left in between. CDR1 and CDR2 (germline): PRHDT, FYEKMQ (reference sequence). This CDR3 comprises 14 residues. CDR3 sequence reads: CASSLAGGTDTQYF. Written as DNA, the CDR3 is TGTGCCAGCAGCTTAGCAGGGGGCACAGATACGCAGTATTTT. Drawing the rest from reference TRBV13 and TRBJ2-3, the complete variable domain is AAGVIQSPRHLIKEKRETATLKCYPIPRHDTVYWYQQGPGQDPQFLISFYEKMQSDKGSIPDRFSAQQFSDYHSELNMSSLELGDSALYFCASSLAGGTDTQYFGPGTRLTVL.

V gene TRBV6-5 combines with J gene TRBJ1-3, with D maybe TRBD1 (5 bases). The germline V gene has CDR1 MNHEY and CDR2 SVGAGI. V lost 8 bases and J 0 bases, leaving 14 bases between the germline ends. This CDR3 region has 15 residues. In DNA, the CDR3 is TGTGCCAGCGGGGGGGACGGGAACTCTGGAAACACCATATATTTT. It yields the protein CASGGDGNSGNTIYF.

The J gene is TRBJ1-5, the V gene TRBV19, with 7 positions matching TRBD1. This CDR3 has 14 residues. The ends lost 6 bases at V and 2 bases at J; junction bases unmatched: 4. The germline V gene has CDR1 LNHDA and CDR2 SQIVND (reference sequence). The CDR3 protein is CASSLTGGNQPQHF. CDR3 in DNA: TGTGCCAGTAGCCTTACAGGGGGCAATCAGCCCCAGCATTTT.

The gene calls are TRBV6-1 and TRBJ1-5, with unresolved D. CDR1 and CDR2 (germline): MNHNS, SASEGT. The CDR3 length is 15 residues. Trimming shortened V by 1 base and J by 7 bases, and 14 bases separated the two germline ends. CDR3 coding DNA: TGTGCCAGCAGTGAAGGACGGAGAGGTCGCCAGCCCCAGCATTTT. Its translation is CASSEGRRGRQPQHF.

The chain recombines TRBV27 with TRBJ1-1; D ambiguous. V was cut by 3 bases and J by 10 bases, with 9 bases left in between. The CDR3 has 11 amino acids. Germline V CDR1 and CDR2: MNHEY, SMNVEV (reference sequence). CDR3 coding DNA: TGTGCCAGCAGTTTTTTGGGGAGAGCTTTCTTT. Its protein product is CASSFLGRAFF.

This chain links TRBV11-2 with TRBJ2-7; no definite D call. The length of the CDR3 is 16 residues. Deletions cut 0 bases from V and 0 bases from J, with 12 bases between. Per the germline V gene, CDR1 is SGHAT and CDR2 is FQNNGV. The CDR3 nucleotides are TGTGCCAGCAGCTTAGAGGTCGGTTCGAGCTCCTACGAGCAGTACTTC. Protein sequence: CASSLEVGSSSYEQYF. Variable domain in full (rest from reference TRBV11-2 and TRBJ2-7): EAGVAQSPRYKIIEKRQSVAFWCNPISGHATLYWYQQILGQGPKLLIQFQNNGVVDDSQLPKDRFSAERLKGVDSTLKIQPAKLEDSAVYLCASSLEVGSSSYEQYFGPGTRLTVT.

The chain links TRBV20-1 to TRBJ1-4; D might be TRBD1 (6 bases). Germline loops: CDR1 DFQATT, CDR2 SNEGSKA (reference sequence). The CDR3 covers 16 residues. Trimming shortened V by 3 bases and J by 7 bases, and 21 bases separated the two germline ends. CDR3 loop: CSASAGNRAGGEKLFF. CDR3 bases: TGCAGTGCTAGTGCTGGAAACAGGGCGGGGGGTGAAAAACTGTTTTTT.

The genes are TRBV19 and TRBJ1-5; a weak D match, TRBD1 (5 bases). Trimming shortened V by 4 bases and J by 0 bases, and 13 bases separated the two germline ends. This CDR3 contains 16 residues. Germline V gene sequence: CDR1 LNHDA, CDR2 SQIVND (reference sequence). The CDR3 sequence is CASSTGGPNSNQPQHF. The DNA of the CDR3 is TGTGCCAGTAGTACCGGGGGACCGAATAGCAATCAGCCCCAGCATTTT.

The genes are TRBV6-5 and TRBJ2-5; TRBD2 might be the D (6 bases). V was clipped by 7 bases and J by 7 bases, with 22 bases between them. Germline CDR1 and CDR2: MNHEY and SVGAGI. The CDR3 runs 15 residues. The CDR3 DNA sequence: TGTGCCAGCACCAAAGGAACGGGAGATGGGGGGACCCAGTACTTC. Its protein product is CASTKGTGDGGTQYF.

The J gene is TRBJ2-6, the V gene TRBV4-1, with 7 bases aligning to TRBD1. The CDR3 has 19 residues. CDR1 is MGHRA, CDR2 YSYEKL, per germline. After removal of 2 bases from V and 1 base from J, the junction contained 11 bases not matched to a gene. The CDR3 sequence: CASSQRLDRVGSGANVLTF. The CDR3 nucleotides are TGCGCCAGCAGCCAACGATTAGACAGGGTTGGGTCTGGGGCCAACGTCCTGACTTTC.

As DNA, the CDR3 is TGTGCCAGCAGTGAGTCTACAGGGGGAGTCTACGAGCAGTACTTC. It yields the protein CASSESTGGVYEQYF. The V call is TRBV25-1, the J call TRBJ2-7; 8 bases are shared with TRBD1. The ends lost 3 bases at V and 3 bases at J; junction bases unmatched: 7. CDR3 length: 15 residues. CDR1 and CDR2 from the germline V gene are MGHDK and SYGVNS.